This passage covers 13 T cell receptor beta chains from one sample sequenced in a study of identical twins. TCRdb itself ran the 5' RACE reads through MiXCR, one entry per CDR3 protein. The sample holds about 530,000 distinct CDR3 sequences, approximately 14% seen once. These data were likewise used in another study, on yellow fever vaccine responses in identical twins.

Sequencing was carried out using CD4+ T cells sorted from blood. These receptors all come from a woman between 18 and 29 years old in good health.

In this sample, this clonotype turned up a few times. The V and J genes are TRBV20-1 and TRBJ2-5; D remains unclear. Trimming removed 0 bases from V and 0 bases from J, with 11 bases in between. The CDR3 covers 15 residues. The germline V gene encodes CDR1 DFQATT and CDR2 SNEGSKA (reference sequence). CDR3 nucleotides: TGCAGTGCTAGAGACGGCAGTAGAAACCAAGAGACCCAGTACTTC. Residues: CSARDGSRNQETQYF.

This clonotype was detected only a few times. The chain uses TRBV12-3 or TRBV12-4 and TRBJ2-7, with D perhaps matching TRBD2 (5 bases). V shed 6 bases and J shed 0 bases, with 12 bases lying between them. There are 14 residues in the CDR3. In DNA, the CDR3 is TGTGCCAGCAGCTTGGACGGGAACTCCTACGAGCAGTACTTC. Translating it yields CASSLDGNSYEQYF.

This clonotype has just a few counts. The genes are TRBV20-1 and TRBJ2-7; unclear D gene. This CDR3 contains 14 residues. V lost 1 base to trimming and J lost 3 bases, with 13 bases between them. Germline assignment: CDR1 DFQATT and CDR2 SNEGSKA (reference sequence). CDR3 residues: CSARVVGRLYEQYF. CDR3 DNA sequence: TGCAGTGCTAGAGTCGTCGGCAGACTCTACGAGCAGTACTTC.

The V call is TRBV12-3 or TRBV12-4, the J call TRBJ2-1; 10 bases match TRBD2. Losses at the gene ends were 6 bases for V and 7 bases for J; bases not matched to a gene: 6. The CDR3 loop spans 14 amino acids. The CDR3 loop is CASRPSGSKNEQFF. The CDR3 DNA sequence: TGTGCCAGCAGGCCTAGCGGGAGTAAAAATGAGCAGTTCTTC.

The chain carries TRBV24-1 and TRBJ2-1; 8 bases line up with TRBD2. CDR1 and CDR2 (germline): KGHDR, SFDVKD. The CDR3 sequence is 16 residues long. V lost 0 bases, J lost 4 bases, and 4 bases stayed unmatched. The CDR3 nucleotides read TGTGCCACCAGTGATTTGGCGGGGGGAGATTACAATGAGCAGTTCTTC. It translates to CATSDLAGGDYNEQFF.

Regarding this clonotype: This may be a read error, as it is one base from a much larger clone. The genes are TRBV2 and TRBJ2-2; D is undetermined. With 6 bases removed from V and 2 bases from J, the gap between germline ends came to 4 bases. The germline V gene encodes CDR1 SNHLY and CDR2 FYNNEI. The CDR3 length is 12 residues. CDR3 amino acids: CASRYNTGELFF. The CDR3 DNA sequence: TGTGCCAGCAGATATAACACCGGGGAGCTGTTTTTT.

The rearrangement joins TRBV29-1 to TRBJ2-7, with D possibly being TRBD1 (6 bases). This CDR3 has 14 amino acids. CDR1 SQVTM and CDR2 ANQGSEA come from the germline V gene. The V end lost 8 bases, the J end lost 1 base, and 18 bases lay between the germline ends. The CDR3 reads CSTWTDRGSYEQYV. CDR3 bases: TGCAGCACATGGACAGATAGAGGGTCCTACGAGCAGTACGTC.

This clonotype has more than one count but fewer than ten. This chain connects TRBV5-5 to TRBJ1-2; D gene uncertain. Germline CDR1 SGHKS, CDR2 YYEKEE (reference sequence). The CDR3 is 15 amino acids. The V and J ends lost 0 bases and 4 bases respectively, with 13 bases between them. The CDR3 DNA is TGTGCCAGCAGCTTGGGGGCAGTATTCGGCTATGGCTACACCTTC. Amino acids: CASSLGAVFGYGYTF.

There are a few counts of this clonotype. As DNA, the CDR3 is TGTGCCAGCAGCTTAGATTCCCCCTTTAGCGGGAGCGGCAATGAGCAGTTCTTC. It is translated as CASSLDSPFSGSGNEQFF. This rearrangement joins TRBV11-2 to TRBJ2-1; TRBD2 matches at 9 bases. The ends lost 0 bases at V and 6 bases at J; junction bases unmatched: 12. The CDR3 is made up of 18 amino acids. Germline loops: CDR1 SGHAT, CDR2 FQNNGV.

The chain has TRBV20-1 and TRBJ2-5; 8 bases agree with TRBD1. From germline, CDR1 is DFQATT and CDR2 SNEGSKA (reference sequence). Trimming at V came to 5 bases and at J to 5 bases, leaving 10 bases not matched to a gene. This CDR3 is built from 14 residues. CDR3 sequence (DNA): TGCAGTGCTCAGGGGGCCAGGTTTGGGGAGACCCAGTACTTC. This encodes CSAQGARFGETQYF.

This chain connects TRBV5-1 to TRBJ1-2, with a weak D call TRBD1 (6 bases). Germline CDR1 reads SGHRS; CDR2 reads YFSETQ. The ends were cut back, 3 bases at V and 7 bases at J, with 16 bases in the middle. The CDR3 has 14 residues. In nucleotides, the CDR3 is TGCGCCAGCAGCTGGGACATTTACCGGGGTGGCTACACCTTC. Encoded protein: CASSWDIYRGGYTF.

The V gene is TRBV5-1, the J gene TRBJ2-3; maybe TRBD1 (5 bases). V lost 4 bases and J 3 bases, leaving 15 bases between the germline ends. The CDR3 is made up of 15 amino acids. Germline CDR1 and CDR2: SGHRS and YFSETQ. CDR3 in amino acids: CASSAGASPTDTQYF. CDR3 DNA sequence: TGCGCCAGCAGCGCTGGGGCAAGCCCGACAGATACGCAGTATTTT.

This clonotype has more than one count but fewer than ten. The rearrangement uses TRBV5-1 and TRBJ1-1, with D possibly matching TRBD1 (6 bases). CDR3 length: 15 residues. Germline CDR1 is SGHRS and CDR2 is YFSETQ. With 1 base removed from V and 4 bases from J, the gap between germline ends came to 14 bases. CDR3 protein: CASSLPGVASTEAFF. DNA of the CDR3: TGCGCCAGCAGCTTGCCAGGGGTAGCGAGCACTGAAGCTTTCTTT.